This T cell receptor (beta chain) stems from a study of cytomegalovirus exposure and HLA in healthy donors. Turning to the study itself: It was reported in a later analysis that the 100 to 150 validation repertoires used the same platform as the roughly 670 first-cohort repertoires.

It was the roughly 110-subject validation cohort, separate from the approximately 700-subject first cohort, to which the donors belonged. The V gene's germline CDR1 is SGHTS and CDR2 YDEGEE. The CDR3 consists of 14 residues. The germline V and J ends were trimmed by 4 bases and 6 bases, with 16 bases remaining between them. Study-level points and caveats: According to reports, the classifier identified cytomegalovirus status with high specificity and sensitivity. Subsequent analysis revealed that first-cohort TCR clusters tended to co-occur in the 130 or so validation repertoires.

With regard to this clone: Its antigen is not known.

Libraries were prepared by immunoSEQ multiplex PCR; TCRdb keeps only in-frame clonotypes and omits some of them. The table includes approximately 270,000 clones, approximately 83% detected once. This chain joins TRBV5-8 and TRBJ1-2; the D gene is possibly TRBD1 (5 bases). The material sequenced was PBMCs. This clonotype was obtained from a woman aged 18 to 35 in good health and CMV-seronegative. The CDR3 DNA reads TGTGCCAGCAGCCCAGAAGACCCCAGGGATGGCTACACCTTC. The encoded protein is CASSPEDPRDGYTF.